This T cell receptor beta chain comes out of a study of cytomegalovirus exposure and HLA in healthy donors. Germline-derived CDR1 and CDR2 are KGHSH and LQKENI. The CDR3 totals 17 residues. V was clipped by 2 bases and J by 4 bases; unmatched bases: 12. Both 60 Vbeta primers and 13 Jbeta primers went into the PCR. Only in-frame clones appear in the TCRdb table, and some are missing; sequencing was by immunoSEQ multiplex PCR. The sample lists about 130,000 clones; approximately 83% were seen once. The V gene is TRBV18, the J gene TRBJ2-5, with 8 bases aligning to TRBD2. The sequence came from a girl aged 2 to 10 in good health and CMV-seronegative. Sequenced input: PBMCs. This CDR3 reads CASSPVNGGGTSETQYF. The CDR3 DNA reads TGTGCCAGCTCACCAGTCAATGGCGGGGGGACATCAGAGACCCAGTACTTC.